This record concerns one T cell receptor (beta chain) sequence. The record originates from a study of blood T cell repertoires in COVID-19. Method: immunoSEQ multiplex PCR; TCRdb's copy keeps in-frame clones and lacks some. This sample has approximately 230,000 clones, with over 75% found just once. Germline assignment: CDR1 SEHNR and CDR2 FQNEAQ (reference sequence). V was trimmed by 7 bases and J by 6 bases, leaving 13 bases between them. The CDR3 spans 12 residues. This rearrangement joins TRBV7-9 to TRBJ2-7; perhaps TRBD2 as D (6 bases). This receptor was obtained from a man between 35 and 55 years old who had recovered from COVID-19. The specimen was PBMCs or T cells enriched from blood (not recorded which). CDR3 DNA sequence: TGTGCCAGCAAACCTAGCGCGGGCGAGCAGTACTTC. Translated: CASKPSAGEQYF.